Sequencing of this T cell receptor (beta chain) was carried out in a study of cytomegalovirus exposure and HLA in healthy donors (dated by TCRdb to 2016 to 2017). For the study in its entirety: According to an earlier analysis of a few hundred of the donors, some 180 million T cells yielded roughly 110 million unique TCR beta sequences and about 300 Gb of sequence data. Roughly 300 gigabases of sequencing data and 91 million or so unique TCR sequences made up an early release that covered several hundred HLA-typed donors. The genetic ancestry cluster associated with self-reported Caucasian donors included approximately 85% of the 300 to 450 genotyped donors. The aim of the study was to test whether cataloging public T cell receptors could identify signatures of past pathogen exposure. Using immunosequencing, the study profiled T cell repertoires from roughly 650 subjects and related those repertoires to cytomegalovirus serostatus. In addition to the first cohort of around 670 subjects, a separate validation cohort of under 150 different subjects was used. The study combined high-throughput TCR immunosequencing, statistical association of individual TCRs with disease status, and machine learning to predict cytomegalovirus infection status. A later analysis re-examined previously published TCR beta repertoires from more than 650 donors and added high-resolution HLA genotyping to investigate patterns of TCR occurrence. In the later analysis, no new phenotypic data were used to find candidate immune exposures; instead, reliance was placed on TCR beta sequences and their occurrence across donors. An earlier analysis of 587 of the donors applied high-throughput TCR beta sequencing to assess whether each TCR beta V gene segment acted as functional or pseudogenic. Donor age, sex, ethnicity and CMV serostatus were compiled alongside the repertoire data. In a later genetic analysis, genome-wide SNP genotypes for about three fifths of the 666 donors were used, and that subset was treated as a discovery cohort. Every repertoire in the discovery cohort had been generated on one and the same sequencing platform. Both class I and class II loci were covered by HLA typing, at four-digit resolution. Typing coverage varied by locus: roughly 620-640 donors for A, B, C, DRB1 and DQB1; 522 for DQA1; about 600 for DPA1; 450 to 480 for DPB1. Roughly 5 DR-DQ haplotypes were treated as single units for association and clustering because of strong linkage in the cohort. On average, 235,054 unique TCR beta nucleotide sequences were sequenced per donor among 300 to 500 genotyped donors of the cohort, with roughly 19% of those sequences being non-productive.

Libraries were made using the immunoSEQ multiplex PCR assay. For the multiplex PCR, a mixture combining 60 forward primers for TCR Vbeta segments and 13 reverse primers for TCR Jbeta segments was used. The CDR3 region of rearranged TCR beta genes was amplified from genomic DNA with a multiplex PCR assay. The Illumina HiSeq System was used to sequence the amplified TCR beta libraries as 87-base-pair reads. As for the original processing: Across the 670 or so repertoires, a later analysis counted roughly 77 million unique TCR beta chains, roughly 11 million of which were shared by at least two donors. A nearest-neighbor algorithm error-corrected the raw reads and collapsed the reads into unique sequences, merging closely related sequences to remove PCR and sequencing errors. CDR3 sequences were aligned to IMGT reference sequences to assign V, D and J gene segments. For a sequence to be retained, at least a six-nucleotide match to both a V gene segment and a J gene segment was required. A rearrangement counted as productive if the CDR3 had no stop codons and remained in frame with V and J, and every other rearrangement counted as non-productive. Following IMGT convention, CDR3 was defined as the stretch from the second conserved V-encoded cysteine up to the conserved J-encoded phenylalanine. In an earlier analysis of more than 550 of the donors, sequences lacking an unambiguous match to a single V gene segment were excluded. In an earlier analysis of 450 to 750 of the donors, a V segment was called functional when productive rearrangements were above 56.7%, and segregating when the standard deviation between donors exceeded 5%. A statistical classification framework was built for diagnosing cytomegalovirus status from the catalog of TCR beta chain sequences. A later analysis assigned V and J genes by comparing TCR nucleotide sequences with IMGT/GENE-DB human TR gene sequences. The TCRdist pipeline was used in a later analysis to assign CDR3 sequences and most-parsimonious VDJ recombination scenarios. In a later analysis, each TCR beta chain was defined by its CDR3 amino acid sequence together with its V-gene family, and reads without a unique V-gene family were excluded. As a way to deal with suspected cross-contamination and a sequencing artifact, a later analysis dropped hundreds of nucleotide sequences that were highly shared and had low generation probability. A later analysis calculated a clonal expansion index for each public chain from normalized within-repertoire ranks of inferred template counts. Generation probabilities in a later analysis came from a VDJ recombination model fitted to out-of-frame rearrangements, and those results were checked against IGoR. In a later analysis, hypergeometric tests were used to score TCR-TCR, TCR-HLA and TCR-CMV co-occurrence, with a repertoire-size bias correction applied to TCR pairs. To estimate false discovery rates, a later analysis permuted the HLA or CMV assignments 20 times. In a later analysis, co-occurring TCRs were grouped with DBSCAN, and TCRdist sequence similarity was added when clustering was performed within HLA-allele-positive subsets. Co-occurrence clustering excluded repertoires with fewer than 30,000 or more than 120,000 public chains, plus five with anomalous nucleotide sharing. TCRdb provides this immuneACCESS table in a form limited to in-frame rearrangements. Some clones are lacking; in checked studies, under half of them reflect an unresolved V gene, and why the rest are absent is not known. That table furnishes V, J and clone size, whereas the DNA furnished D and trimming. Recorded for this sample are approximately 170,000 clones; about three quarters of them occurred a single time. Roughly 2.6% of the sample comes from the top ten.

The CDR3 measures 12 amino acids from cysteine to phenylalanine. The kept DNA is CDR3 alone, 36 bases in frame from the first base. For CDR1 and CDR2, the germline V gene lists MDHEN and SYDVKM. Trimming costs V 10 bases and J 5 bases, and their ends lie 14 bases apart. The cohort was made up of 500 to 850 healthy bone marrow donors. At the time of sampling, all cohort members were nominally healthy, though unrecorded immune exposures were likely present. The donor was CMV seropositive and was included in the group of around 300 seropositive cohort members. Every donor gave a peripheral blood sample, and the peripheral blood mononuclear cells from that sample were used for TCR beta sequencing. Genomic DNA extraction from the blood cell samples was performed with the Qiagen DNeasy Blood Extraction Kit. Broad study findings and their caveats: A later analysis found that most CMV-associated TCR beta chains appeared HLA-restricted, with HLA associations seemingly driven largely by CMV exposure. For the cohort, immune exposure information was limited to CMV serostatus. A cluster of highly shared sequence variants was judged likely to represent a technical artifact of the sequencing pipeline. In this cohort, only TCR beta chains were sequenced, and detectable features were limited by the absence of alpha or paired-chain data. Because some donors lacked HLA typing at each locus, the association tests relied only on the typed subset. In vitro tests confirmed that three of the cytomegalovirus-associated TCR beta chains recognize cytomegalovirus antigens. In a later analysis, the rate of TCR association differed among HLA loci, with DRB1 alleles having the most associated TCRs and HLA-C alleles having the fewest. In a later analysis, HLA-associated TCR beta chains showed more clonal expansion and lower generation probabilities than non-associated chains that were equally common. The classifier was reported to diagnose cytomegalovirus status with high specificity and sensitivity in both the original and validation cohorts. In an earlier analysis of approximately 590 of the donors, most TCR beta V segments appeared in productive rearrangements about 90% or about 30% of the time, broadly matching IMGT annotations. A total of fewer than 200 TCR beta chains were listed by the study as associated with cytomegalovirus. An association between a missense DCLRE1C variant and V-gene and J-gene trimming of TCR beta chains was found in a later genetic analysis and replicated in an independent cohort. A further reported finding was that TCR beta sequences accurately predicted the HLA-A and HLA-B alleles for most subjects in the first cohort. Specific HLA alleles were associated with over 15,000 TCR beta sequences at a false discovery rate of 0.05 in a later analysis. Correlated functional status among segregating V segments might reflect linkage disequilibrium, but an unknown experimental factor could not be ruled out. In a later analysis, several top co-occurrence clusters were reported to appear linked to parvovirus B19, influenza, CMV and Epstein-Barr virus. In a later genetic analysis, fewer N-insertions in productive TCRs were reported among donors in an Asian-associated ancestry cluster than the approximately 710-donor mean. The presence/absence analyses assumed that sequencing depth was roughly uniform across donors, and that assumption may not be true. Across donors, most TCR sequences were observed very rarely, whereas some public TCRs were present in many individuals. Because the 87-base-pair reads could not distinguish some IMGT-functional V segments, including TRBV6-2 and TRBV6-3, those segments were excluded. Because counts were too low, about 15 rarely observed V segments, including chromosome 9 orphons, were left out of the earlier analysis of 500 to 750 of the donors. The authors suggested that the approach could potentially be extended to other disease states and immunological phenotypes. When HLA alleles, especially DR and DQ, strongly co-occurred, attributing TCR associations to individual alleles was difficult.

This clone has only one observation. The specificity of this receptor is unknown. It has no much larger one-base neighbor in the sample; base qualities were not kept. The sequence joins TRBV28 to TRBJ1-1; TRBD1 might be the D gene, on 5 matching bases. The sequence was collected from a woman in her 40s in good health and CMV-seropositive. Sequences were obtained from PBMCs. The CDR3 protein: CAIQGRGTEAFF. The DNA sequence is as follows: TGTGCCATCCAGGGACGGGGGACTGAAGCTTTCTTT.